Included here is one T cell receptor beta chain sequence, with context. The antigen is not known. V was trimmed by 7 bases and J by 8 bases, leaving 17 bases between them. The CDR3 runs 14 residues. CDR1 is LNHDA and CDR2 is SQIVND in the germline V gene (reference sequence). Libraries were prepared by immunoSEQ multiplex PCR; TCRdb keeps only in-frame clonotypes and omits some of them. Of 52,000 or so clones detected, less than 85% appear once; the ten largest clones hold around 21%. These data belong to a study of cytotoxic CD8 clonotypes in ibrutinib-treated CLL. Study-wide context: Within the patient group, some 11 were relapsed/refractory and about 15 treatment-naive, and 17 were IGHV unmutated. The sample average was 255,043 productive templates and fewer than 95,000 productive rearrangements. The study, taken as a whole, reports: Circulating CD8+ T-cell counts were tracked by baseline clonality, which exceeded that of age-matched healthy donors. Sustained-remission and progressing patients were not sampled at matched times.

This clonotype originated in a human donor with chronic lymphocytic leukemia. This chain uses TRBV19 with TRBJ1-4; possibly TRBD1 for D (6 bases). Specimen: PBMCs, collected after 24 months of ibrutinib treatment. As DNA, the CDR3 is TGTGCCAGTACCGGATTGGGGGCTGGCGAAAAACTGTTTTTT. Translation gives CASTGLGAGEKLFF.